Following are 29 T cell receptor beta chains from one sample sequenced in a study of blood T cell repertoires in COVID-19 (dated by TCRdb to about 2020). The method was the immunoSEQ multiplex PCR assay. TCRdb re-hosts the immuneACCESS table, in-frame sequences only. Its copies lack some clones; in the studies checked, an unresolved V gene accounts for under half of them, and the cause for the rest is not known. This sample lists 290,000 or so clones; around 83% were detected once. The ten largest clones capture roughly 4.7% of the sample. The sequenced sample consisted of PBMCs or T cells enriched from blood (not recorded which). The receptors here all came from a man between 40 and 49 years old who had been exposed to COVID-19.

The CDR3 here is CASTVGQRGPYEQYF. The DNA for the CDR3 is TGTGCCAGCACCGTGGGACAAAGAGGCCCCTACGAGCAGTACTTC. This chain links TRBV6-6 with TRBJ2-7; possible D gene TRBD1, 6 bases. The ends were cut back, 7 bases at V and 2 bases at J, with 18 bases in the middle. This CDR3 is 15 amino acids long. CDR1 MNHNY and CDR2 SVGAGI come from the germline V gene (reference sequence).

This clone was seen a few times. The chain combines TRBV5-1 with TRBJ2-2, with TRBD2 matching 7 bases. Germline trimming cut 7 bases from V and 0 bases from J; bases unmatched to any gene: 3. Germline V gene lookup returns CDR1 SGHRS and CDR2 YFSETQ. CDR3 size: 14 residues. The DNA for the CDR3 is TGCGCCAGCCTCGGGACTACGAACACCGGGGAGCTGTTTTTT. As protein: CASLGTTNTGELFF.

Notes on this clone: This may stem from a read error, because a much larger clone lies one nucleotide away. This chain uses TRBV7-6 with TRBJ1-1; D not resolved. Trimming pared 2 bases from V and 1 base from J, leaving 5 bases between. Germline CDR1 SGHVS, CDR2 FNYEAQ. The CDR3 consists of 13 residues. This CDR3 reads CASSLYRNTEAFF. The CDR3 coding sequence is TGTGCCAGCAGCTTATATCGGAACACTGAAGCTTTCTTT.

The chain carries TRBV19 and TRBJ1-2, with 9 bases identical to TRBD1. In germline, CDR1 is LNHDA, CDR2 SQIVND (reference sequence). The V segment lost 5 bases and the J segment 10 bases; nucleotides outside the gene matches: 8. CDR3 size: 13 residues. The CDR3 DNA reads as TGTGCCAGTAGTCCACAGGGGGCTATAGTCTACACCTTC. Protein: CASSPQGAIVYTF.

This clone has a handful of counts. V gene TRBV2 combines with J gene TRBJ1-1; perhaps TRBD1 as D (6 bases). Germline V gene lookup returns CDR1 SNHLY and CDR2 FYNNEI. The CDR3 has 14 residues. The V and J ends lost 2 bases and 5 bases respectively, with 12 bases between them. DNA for the CDR3: TGTGCCAGCAGTGAACGGCAGGGGCGGACTGAAGCTTTCTTT. This sequence encodes CASSERQGRTEAFF.

V is TRBV5-1 and J is TRBJ1-1, with D unresolved. Trimming pared 7 bases from V and 1 base from J, leaving 14 bases between. CDR1 and CDR2 (germline): SGHRS, YFSETQ. This CDR3 is 14 amino acids long. CDR3 nucleotides: TGCGCCAGCCATTCCCAAGGGAGGAACACTGAAGCTTTCTTT. The encoded protein is CASHSQGRNTEAFF. Combining the CDR3 with reference TRBV5-1 and TRBJ1-1 gives the whole variable domain KAGVTQTPRYLIKTRGQQVTLSCSPISGHRSVSWYQQTPGQGLQFLFEYFSETQRNKGNFPGRFSGRQFSNSRSEMNVSTLELGDSALYLCASHSQGRNTEAFFGQGTRLTVV.

The rearrangement uses TRBV7-6 and TRBJ2-7; perhaps TRBD1 as D (5 bases). V was cut by 5 bases and J by 2 bases, with 13 bases left in between. This CDR3 has 14 amino acids. The V gene's germline CDR1 is SGHVS and CDR2 FNYEAQ. CDR3 coding DNA: TGTGCCAGCAGCGACCCTGACAGTGCCTACGAGCAGTACTTC. The encoded protein is CASSDPDSAYEQYF.

The CDR3 nucleotides are TGCGCCAGCAGCTTCGGGACTTCTCAGCCAGATACGCAGTATTTT. Protein sequence: CASSFGTSQPDTQYF. J is TRBJ2-3 and V is TRBV5-1, with TRBD2 as a possible D gene (6 bases). With 2 bases removed from V and 4 bases from J, the gap between germline ends came to 14 bases. The CDR3 extends over 15 amino acids. CDR1 is SGHRS, CDR2 YFSETQ, per germline.

The gene calls are TRBV29-1 and TRBJ1-2, with D hard to call. Deletions cut 5 bases from V and 3 bases from J, with 16 bases between. Germline V gives CDR1 SQVTM, CDR2 ANQGSEA. The CDR3 runs to 14 residues. CDR3 nucleotides: TGCAGCGTTTCTGGTGGGCGCCCCGACTATGGCTACACCTTC. Translated, it gives CSVSGGRPDYGYTF. The full variable domain, rest sourced from reference TRBV29-1 and TRBJ1-2, is SAVISQKPSRDICQRGTSLTIQCQVDSQVTMMFWYRQQPGQSLTLIATANQGSEATYESGFVIDKFPISRPNLTFSTLTVSNMSPEDSSIYLCSVSGGRPDYGYTFGSGTRLTVV.

This chain joins TRBV2 and TRBJ1-2; perhaps TRBD1 as D (5 bases). The CDR3 runs to 15 residues. V was pared by 4 bases and J by 6 bases, with 18 bases between. Germline V gene sequence: CDR1 SNHLY, CDR2 FYNNEI. CDR3 amino acids: CASSGETERSDGYTF. In nucleotides, the CDR3 is TGTGCCAGCAGTGGAGAGACAGAACGATCTGATGGCTACACCTTC.

The chain recombines TRBV5-4 with TRBJ2-4; TRBD1 aligns across 9 bases. CDR1 is SGHNT and CDR2 is YYREEE in the germline V gene (reference sequence). This CDR3 spans 14 amino acids. V dropped 4 bases and J dropped 7; count of bases not matched to a gene: 6. CDR3 DNA sequence: TGTGCCAGCAGCCCCCGACAGGGGGTTAACATTCAGTACTTC. Translating it yields CASSPRQGVNIQYF. Combining the CDR3 with reference TRBV5-4 and TRBJ2-4 gives the whole variable domain ETGVTQSPTHLIKTRGQQVTLRCSSQSGHNTVSWYQQALGQGPQFIFQYYREEENGRGNFPPRFSGLQFPNYSSELNVNALELDDSALYLCASSPRQGVNIQYFGAGTRLSVL.

This CDR3 is CASKGTSHEQYF. As DNA, the CDR3 is TGCGCCAGCAAGGGGACAAGTCACGAGCAGTACTTC. This chain joins TRBV4-1 and TRBJ2-7; D possibly corresponds to TRBD1 (6 bases). The ends were cut back, 7 bases at V and 5 bases at J, with 12 bases in the middle. The CDR3 spans 12 residues. CDR1 and CDR2 from the germline V gene are MGHRA and YSYEKL.

This clone was counted only a few times. The chain joins TRBV25-1 to TRBJ1-2; 7 positions match TRBD1. Germline V CDR1 and CDR2: MGHDK, SYGVNS. J gave up 1 base and V 8 bases, and 4 bases lay outside the gene matches. The CDR3 runs to 13 residues. DNA for the CDR3: TGTGCCAGCCAGGGACAGTTTAACTATGGCTACACCTTC. Its protein product is CASQGQFNYGYTF.

The chain employs TRBV13 and TRBJ2-5, with D perhaps TRBD1 (5 bases). The germline CDR1 and CDR2 sequences are PRHDT and FYEKMQ (reference sequence). The CDR3 length is 14 residues. Deletions cut 5 bases from V and 5 bases from J, with 15 bases between. This CDR3 reads CASSNGRWGETQYF. The CDR3 DNA reads TGTGCCAGCAGCAACGGTAGATGGGGCGAGACCCAGTACTTC.

The rearrangement links TRBV6-5 to TRBJ2-7; no firm D call. Trimming stripped 5 bases from V and 2 bases from J, with 13 bases between. The CDR3 runs to 14 residues. The germline V gene has CDR1 MNHEY and CDR2 SVGAGI. The CDR3 region is CASSLTTRTYEQYF. The CDR3 DNA reads TGTGCCAGCAGTCTAACTACACGGACCTACGAGCAGTACTTC.

V usage is TRBV18 and J usage is TRBJ1-1; D perhaps matches TRBD1 (6 bases). The germline V gene has CDR1 KGHSH and CDR2 LQKENI. The CDR3 is 13 amino acids. Trimming removed 2 bases at V and 3 bases at J, with 7 bases between. The CDR3 protein is CASSPNRDTEAFF. The CDR3 DNA is TGTGCCAGCTCACCAAACAGGGACACTGAAGCTTTCTTT.

The V gene is TRBV7-9, the J gene TRBJ1-1; 9 nucleotides agree with TRBD1. The CDR3 consists of 14 residues. Looked up from germline, CDR1 is SEHNR and CDR2 is FQNEAQ (reference sequence). V shed 3 bases and J 5 bases; nucleotides not matched to a gene: 4. The CDR3 sequence is CASSFYGTGTEAFF. Here the CDR3 DNA reads TGTGCCAGCAGCTTTTACGGGACAGGGACTGAAGCTTTCTTT.

This clone was seen once. The chain employs TRBV24-1 and TRBJ1-1; maybe TRBD1 (5 bases). V dropped 7 bases and J dropped 1 base, with 9 bases sitting between them. The germline V gene has CDR1 KGHDR and CDR2 SFDVKD. CDR3 length: 13 residues. CDR3 sequence reads: CATRARGNTEAFF. The CDR3 bases are TGTGCCACCAGGGCAAGGGGGAACACTGAAGCTTTCTTT.

The J gene is TRBJ2-1, the V gene TRBV12-3 or TRBV12-4, with TRBD1 matching 10 bases. V was pared by 6 bases and J by 9 bases, with 5 bases of the junction left unmatched. This CDR3 comprises 13 residues. In DNA form, the CDR3 reads TGTGCCAGCAGCCCAGGACAGGGGGTTGAGCAGTTCTTC. The encoded protein is CASSPGQGVEQFF.

The genes are TRBV27 and TRBJ2-1; 9 bases line up with TRBD1. The germline V gene encodes CDR1 MNHEY and CDR2 SMNVEV (reference sequence). V was pared by 8 bases and J by 0 bases, with 5 bases of the junction left unmatched. This CDR3 is built from 15 residues. The CDR3 DNA reads TGTGCCAGCCGGATGGGACAGGGCTCCTACAATGAGCAGTTCTTC. Translating gives CASRMGQGSYNEQFF.

The chain employs TRBV19 and TRBJ1-5, with TRBD1 identical over 8 bases. CDR1 and CDR2 (germline): LNHDA, SQIVND (reference sequence). This CDR3 is 15 amino acids long. V was pared by 5 bases and J by 3 bases, with 6 bases of the junction left unmatched. In DNA, the CDR3 is TGTGCCAGTAGTTTCGCCAGGGGGCTCAATCAGCCCCAGCATTTT. The encoded protein is CASSFARGLNQPQHF.

V is TRBV19 and J is TRBJ2-2; D is perhaps TRBD2 (7 bases). There are 15 residues in the CDR3. Trimming left V 0 bases short and J 4 bases short, with 9 bases between. CDR1 and CDR2 from the germline V gene are LNHDA and SQIVND (reference sequence). Here the CDR3 reads CASSIERGRTGELFF. CDR3 sequence (DNA): TGTGCCAGTAGTATAGAGCGGGGGCGCACCGGGGAGCTGTTTTTT.

V is TRBV20-1 and J is TRBJ2-1; the match to TRBD2 covers 12 bases. Germline CDR1 is DFQATT and CDR2 is SNEGSKA (reference sequence). This CDR3 contains 14 residues. The J segment lost 7 bases and the V segment lost 6 bases, leaving 7 bases of the junction unmatched. CDR3 residues: CSASTSGRSNEQFF. CDR3 bases: TGCAGTGCGAGTACTAGCGGGAGGTCAAATGAGCAGTTCTTC.

The chain recombines TRBV10-3 with TRBJ1-6; 8 bases map to TRBD1. Germline V gene data show CDR1 as ENHRY and CDR2 as SYGVKD. Trimming removed 6 bases from V and 9 bases from J; junction bases left unmatched: 10. CDR3 length equals 15 residues. The CDR3 loop reads CAIRETRQGSSPLHF. The CDR3 bases are TGTGCCATCAGGGAGACCAGACAGGGGAGTTCACCCCTCCACTTT.

This clone was recorded only once. The V and J genes are TRBV9 and TRBJ2-2; 7 nucleotides match TRBD2. The J segment lost 3 bases and the V segment lost 1 base, leaving 6 bases of the junction unmatched. The germline V gene has CDR1 SGDLS and CDR2 YYNGEE. This CDR3 comprises 16 residues. In DNA form, the CDR3 reads TGTGCCAGCAGCGTACGAGTTCGGGGGGACACCGGGGAGCTGTTTTTT. Translation gives CASSVRVRGDTGELFF.

The chain joins TRBV5-5 to TRBJ1-5, with a weak D call TRBD1 (5 bases). Germline CDR1 and CDR2: SGHKS and YYEKEE (reference sequence). V was trimmed by 3 bases and J by 4 bases, leaving 17 bases between them. The CDR3 is 16 residues long. The CDR3 region has the DNA TGTGCCAGCAGCTCGTACGACGGGCAGGGTAATCAGCCCCAGCATTTT. Translating it yields CASSSYDGQGNQPQHF.

The rearrangement joins TRBV28 to TRBJ1-6; no reliable D call. Germline lookup yields CDR1 MDHEN and CDR2 SYDVKM. The CDR3 is made up of 12 amino acids. V was pared by 5 bases and J by 9 bases, with 8 bases between. The CDR3 loop is CASSILGSPLHF. CDR3 DNA sequence: TGTGCCAGCAGTATCCTCGGTTCACCCCTCCACTTT.

Regarding this clone: Its ends do not fully match the called genes, so a read error is possible. This rearrangement joins TRBV7-9 to TRBJ1-2, with no clear D. The CDR3 spans 11 residues. Germline values: CDR1 SEHNR, CDR2 FQNEAQ (reference sequence). The CDR3 coding sequence is TGTGCCAGCAGCTCCGTCGGAGCCCGAGTCTTC. This sequence encodes CASSSVGARVF. Complete variable domain (other parts from reference TRBV7-9 and TRBJ1-2): DTGVSQNPRHKITKRGQNVTFRCDPISEHNRLYWYRQTLGQGPEFLTYFQNEAQLEKSRLLSDRFSAERPKGSFSTLEIQRTEQGDSAMYLCASSSVGARVFGSGTRLTVV.

This clone was counted only a few times. V usage is TRBV19 and J usage is TRBJ1-1; D call uncertain. There are 12 residues in the CDR3. CDR1 and CDR2 from the germline V gene are LNHDA and SQIVND (reference sequence). V was clipped by 5 bases and J by 5 bases, with 9 bases between them. The CDR3 coding sequence is TGTGCCAGTAGTTTTTTGAGTACTGAAGCTTTCTTT. Protein: CASSFLSTEAFF.